The 27 T cell receptor beta chains presented below share a single source sample, sequenced in a study of blood T cell repertoires in COVID-19. Sequencing used immunoSEQ multiplex PCR; TCRdb keeps in-frame clones, though not all of them. The data contain about 130,000 clones, roughly 87% of them singletons. The source material was PBMCs or T cells enriched from blood (not recorded which). The receptors derive from a man aged 25-45 years who had recovered from COVID-19.

The CDR3 coding sequence is TGCGCCAGCAGCCAAGATCCCGGGACTCTAGCCAAAAACATTCAGTACTTC. It is translated as CASSQDPGTLAKNIQYF. The chain has TRBV4-1 and TRBJ2-4; D might be TRBD2 (6 bases). The length of the CDR3 is 17 residues. Germline CDR1 reads MGHRA; CDR2 reads YSYEKL. V was cut by 0 bases and J by 0 bases, with 12 bases left in between.

The chain recombines TRBV5-4 with TRBJ1-2, with TRBD1 identical over 8 bases. The germline V gene has CDR1 SGHNT and CDR2 YYREEE (reference sequence). The junction had 7 bases not matched to a gene; V was cut back by 5 bases and J by 4 bases. The CDR3 runs to 14 residues. For the CDR3, the DNA is TGTGCCAGCAGTTCCGCAGGGGGCAGCTATGGCTACACCTTC. Translation gives CASSSAGGSYGYTF.

This clone was seen just once. The chain recombines TRBV12-2 with TRBJ1-1; the table's D call of TRBD1 was not tested on the DNA. TRBV12-2 is annotated as a pseudogene. This CDR3 has 15 residues. The CDR3 bases are TGTGCAAGTCGATCTGACAGGGGAACGAACACTGAAGCTTTCTTT. This gives the protein CASRSDRGTNTEAFF.

The chain has TRBV21-1 and TRBJ1-5; the DNA was not compared with TRBD1, the D call given in the table. TRBV21-1 represents a pseudogene. The CDR3 loop spans 15 amino acids. The CDR3 protein is CASSKIAGGAQPQHF. The CDR3 DNA reads as TGTGCCAGCAGCAAAATTGCAGGGGGTGCTCAGCCCCAGCATTTT.

This rearrangement joins TRBV2 to TRBJ2-7; 8 bases are a match to TRBD1. CDR3 size: 14 residues. The V segment lost 11 bases and the J segment 6 bases; nucleotides outside the gene matches: 15. Germline CDR1 reads SNHLY; CDR2 reads FYNNEI. CDR3 nucleotide sequence: TGTGCCTGGGCCGGCGACAGGGGCTTTCTCGAGCAGTACGTC. Translated: CAWAGDRGFLEQYV.

The chain recombines TRBV27 with TRBJ2-1; no clear D gene. From germline, CDR1 is MNHEY and CDR2 SMNVEV (reference sequence). The V end lost 2 bases, the J end lost 2 bases, and 10 bases lay between the germline ends. This CDR3 has 15 residues. The DNA for the CDR3 is TGTGCCAGCAGTTTAATCGGTGCAACCTACAATGAGCAGTTCTTC. Residues: CASSLIGATYNEQFF.

This sequence joins TRBV29-1 and TRBJ1-2, with D possibly being TRBD1 (5 bases). From germline, CDR1 is SQVTM and CDR2 ANQGSEA. This CDR3 is built from 13 residues. The CDR3 region is CGGGNSANYGYTF. In nucleotides, the CDR3 is TGCGGTGGGGGGAATTCCGCAAACTATGGCTACACCTTC.

This chain joins TRBV11-2 and TRBJ2-1; maybe TRBD1 (5 bases). The CDR3 runs 15 residues. Germline CDR1 SGHAT, CDR2 FQNNGV. V was cut by 0 bases and J by 7 bases, with 13 bases left in between. In DNA form, the CDR3 reads TGTGCCAGCAGCTTAGATGGATTATCAGGGAATGAGCAGTTCTTC. Protein product: CASSLDGLSGNEQFF.

The chain employs TRBV5-6 and TRBJ2-7; 7 nucleotides match TRBD1. Germline values: CDR1 SGHDT, CDR2 YYEEEE. The CDR3 contains 14 residues. With V trimmed by 4 bases and J by 0 bases, 4 bases remained unmatched. This CDR3 reads CASSPTGSSYEQYF. For the CDR3, the DNA is TGTGCCAGCAGCCCGACAGGGAGCTCCTACGAGCAGTACTTC.

The chain combines TRBV4-1 with TRBJ2-1, with 11 bases fitting TRBD1. Germline V gene lookup returns CDR1 MGHRA and CDR2 YSYEKL. With V trimmed by 4 bases and J by 6 bases, 5 bases remained unmatched. The CDR3 has 15 amino acids. The CDR3 coding sequence is TGCGCCAGCAGCCGGACAGGGGGCTTCAGCAATGAGCAGTTCTTC. Residues: CASSRTGGFSNEQFF.

There are a few counts of this clone. The chain carries TRBV23-1 and TRBJ1-2; 8 bases are shared with TRBD1. TRBV23-1 is an ORF, and what it does is uncertain. CDR3 size: 16 residues. Trimming took 5 bases from V and 3 from J; bases not matched to a gene: 11. CDR3 nucleotide sequence: TGCGCCAGCAGTAGACCTACAGGGGGACTATACTATGGCTACACCTTC. This sequence encodes CASSRPTGGLYYGYTF.

This clone was observed a handful of times. The V call is TRBV21-1, the J call TRBJ1-5. TRBV21-1 represents a pseudogene. The CDR3 is made up of 15 amino acids. CDR3 protein: CASSKVEYSNQPQHF. The CDR3 coding sequence is TGTGCCAGCAGCAAAGTGGAGTATAGCAATCAGCCCCAGCATTTT.

The chain carries TRBV15 and TRBJ2-1; 8 positions agree with TRBD2. The CDR3 sequence is 15 residues long. CDR1 is LNHNV, CDR2 YYDKDF, per germline (reference sequence). V was pared by 5 bases and J by 2 bases, with 5 bases of the junction left unmatched. In DNA, the CDR3 is TGTGCCACCAGCGAACGGGGGGGCACCTACAATGAGCAGTTCTTC. Residues: CATSERGGTYNEQFF.

The rearrangement links TRBV2 to TRBJ1-6, with TRBD1 as a possible D gene (6 bases). Trimming stripped 8 bases from V and 0 bases from J, with 11 bases between. Germline CDR1 SNHLY, CDR2 FYNNEI. This CDR3 has 15 residues. CDR3 in amino acids: CASRDKSSYNSPLHF. In DNA form, the CDR3 reads TGTGCCAGCCGGGACAAGAGCTCCTATAATTCACCCCTCCACTTT. Full variable domain (remainder filled in from reference TRBV2 and TRBJ1-6): EPEVTQTPSHQVTQMGQEVILRCVPISNHLYFYWYRQILGQKVEFLVSFYNNEISEKSEIFDDQFSVERPDGSNFTLKIRSTKLEDSAMYFCASRDKSSYNSPLHFGNGTRLTVT.

The sample holds a few counts of this clone. J is TRBJ1-5 and V is TRBV7-9; D might be TRBD1 (6 bases). Trimming shortened V by 4 bases and J by 5 bases, and 12 bases separated the two germline ends. The CDR3 spans 14 residues. Germline CDR1 is SEHNR and CDR2 is FQNEAQ (reference sequence). The chain's CDR3 is CASSSLQGHQPQHF. CDR3 nucleotides: TGTGCCAGCAGCTCGTTACAGGGACATCAGCCCCAGCATTTT.

The chain employs TRBV19 and TRBJ1-3, with unresolved D. The V gene's germline CDR1 is LNHDA and CDR2 SQIVND (reference sequence). CDR3 length: 16 residues. Trimming stripped 3 bases from V and 0 bases from J, with 12 bases between. Written as DNA, the CDR3 is TGTGCCAGTAGTATCTTGACACACAGCTCTGGAAACACCATATATTTT. Its translation is CASSILTHSSGNTIYF.

The rearrangement uses TRBV19 and TRBJ2-1; 11 bases fit TRBD2. The CDR3 is 16 amino acids. CDR1 is LNHDA, CDR2 SQIVND, per germline (reference sequence). V lost 5 bases, J lost 9 bases, and 12 bases stayed unmatched. The CDR3 loop reads CASSLATSGTPTEQFF. CDR3 nucleotides: TGTGCCAGTAGTCTCGCGACTAGCGGGACCCCCACTGAGCAGTTCTTC.

The chain has TRBV24-1 and TRBJ1-5; D uncertain. V was cut by 2 bases and J by 0 bases, with 7 bases left in between. Looked up from germline, CDR1 is KGHDR and CDR2 is SFDVKD. The CDR3 extends over 15 amino acids. The CDR3 here is CATSDSRYSNQPQHF. The CDR3 DNA sequence: TGTGCCACCAGTGATTCCAGGTATAGCAATCAGCCCCAGCATTTT.

The chain has TRBV7-9 and TRBJ2-1; 9 bases agree with TRBD2. V dropped 2 bases and J dropped 7; count of bases not matched to a gene: 6. The CDR3 sequence is 15 residues long. In germline, CDR1 is SEHNR, CDR2 FQNEAQ (reference sequence). The CDR3 loop reads CASSLIGGGANEQFF. In DNA, the CDR3 is TGTGCCAGCAGCTTAATAGGCGGGGGGGCAAATGAGCAGTTCTTC.

The rearrangement uses TRBV11-2 and TRBJ2-5, with a weak D call TRBD2 (5 bases). CDR3 length equals 13 residues. V was pared by 5 bases and J by 2 bases, with 9 bases between. CDR1 is SGHAT, CDR2 FQNNGV, per germline. The CDR3 here is CASSRGAQETQYF. In DNA, the CDR3 is TGTGCCAGCAGCCGGGGTGCGCAAGAGACCCAGTACTTC.

The chain is built from TRBV10-2 and TRBJ1-1; 8 bases line up with TRBD1. Germline V gene lookup returns CDR1 WSHSY and CDR2 SAAADI. The CDR3 runs to 11 residues. After removal of 2 bases from V and 10 bases from J, the junction contained 0 bases not matched to a gene. This CDR3 reads CASSEGTGAFF. CDR3 sequence (DNA): TGCGCCAGCAGTGAGGGGACAGGAGCTTTCTTT.

This clone has just a few counts. This chain links TRBV19 with TRBJ1-1; 11 positions match TRBD1. There are 14 residues in the CDR3. V dropped 7 bases and J dropped 7; count of bases not matched to a gene: 8. CDR1 is LNHDA, CDR2 SQIVND, per germline (reference sequence). CDR3 in amino acids: CASTSGQGESEAFF. CDR3 in DNA: TGTGCCAGTACCTCGGGACAGGGGGAGAGTGAAGCTTTCTTT.

This clone has only one observation. The rearrangement joins TRBV7-9 to TRBJ1-4; 9 positions agree with TRBD1. The CDR3 totals 15 residues. With 5 bases clipped from V and 2 bases from J, the junction kept 3 bases outside the gene matches. Germline lookup yields CDR1 SEHNR and CDR2 FQNEAQ (reference sequence). This CDR3 is CASSPGQGTNEKLFF. The CDR3 DNA reads TGTGCCAGCAGCCCAGGACAGGGGACTAATGAAAAACTGTTTTTT.

The sample holds one count of this clone. The rearrangement joins TRBV2 to TRBJ2-7; TRBD1 is a possible D gene (6 bases). The CDR3 sequence is 13 residues long. Germline V gene lookup returns CDR1 SNHLY and CDR2 FYNNEI. Trimming removed 7 bases from V and 7 bases from J, with 17 bases in between. The CDR3 DNA reads as TGTGCCAGCAACTTTTTGGGGGCTCGGGAGCAGTACTTC. It translates to CASNFLGAREQYF.

The V call is TRBV29-1, the J call TRBJ2-5, with TRBD1 as a possible D gene (6 bases). CDR1 is SQVTM, CDR2 ANQGSEA, per germline. V shed 0 bases and J shed 5 bases, with 10 bases lying between them. The CDR3 runs 13 residues. The CDR3 sequence is CSVEDLRGETQYF. In nucleotides, the CDR3 is TGCAGCGTTGAAGATCTGAGGGGGGAGACCCAGTACTTC.

This clone has a single count. DNA for the CDR3: TGCAGTGCTAGTCGGTTCAATGAGCAGTTCTTC. As protein: CSASRFNEQFF. The genes are TRBV20-1 and TRBJ2-1; D remains ambiguous. The CDR3 covers 11 residues. V was shortened by 3 bases and J by 6 bases, with 6 bases between the two germline ends. CDR1 is DFQATT, CDR2 SNEGSKA, per germline (reference sequence).

The chain's CDR3 is CASSQDRGSTEAFF. The CDR3 nucleotides read TGTGCCAGCTCCCAGGACAGGGGGTCGACTGAAGCTTTCTTT. V usage is TRBV18 and J usage is TRBJ1-1; 10 bases match TRBD1. Germline-derived CDR1 and CDR2 are KGHSH and LQKENI. The CDR3 totals 14 residues. V shed 6 bases and J 5 bases; nucleotides not matched to a gene: 6. The whole variable domain, filled in from reference TRBV18 and TRBJ1-1, reads NAGVMQNPRHLVRRRGQEARLRCSPMKGHSHVYWYRQLPEEGLKFMVYLQKENIIDESGMPKERFSAEFPKEGPSILRIQQVVRGDSAAYFCASSQDRGSTEAFFGQGTRLTVV.